A selection of T cell receptor beta chains follows, all from one sample in a study of beta chain features in type 1 diabetes. TCRdb keeps only in-frame clones here, not all; method: immunoSEQ multiplex PCR. The sample comprises 300,000 to 350,000 clones, 6.5% to 10% of which are singletons, and approximately 0.44% rests with the top ten. Source material: central memory CD4+ T cells from blood. These receptors all stem from a woman aged 18-29 years in good health. Both conserved end residues are part of each CDR3. The order of the fields is J gene, V gene, clone size, D gene, CDR3 DNA, CDR3 protein. A D gene is named only where the DNA matches it firmly. Clone size is not always given. Where it is, it says once, few, many or a class for expanded clones.

J gene: TRBJ2-6
V gene: TRBV5-1
clone size: -
D gene: TRBD2
CDR3 DNA: TGCGCCAGCAGCTTCCAGGGAGGGTCTGGGGCCAACGTCCTGACTTTC
CDR3 protein: CASSFQGGSGANVLTF

J gene: TRBJ2-6
V gene: TRBV7-2
clone size: -
D gene: TRBD1
CDR3 DNA: TGTGCCAGGACACAGGGGACTGGGGCCAACGTCCTGACTTTC
CDR3 protein: CARTQGTGANVLTF

J gene: TRBJ2-1
V gene: TRBV29-1
clone size: many
D gene: TRBD2
CDR3 DNA: TGCAGCGCTAGATCCAATAGCGGGACGGGTGAGCAGTTCTTC
CDR3 protein: CSARSNSGTGEQFF

J gene: TRBJ1-1
V gene: TRBV6-6
clone size: few
D gene: -
CDR3 DNA: TGTGCCAGCAGTTACTCACGGGAGCTTGAAGCTTTCTTT
CDR3 protein: CASSYSRELEAFF

J gene: TRBJ2-1
V gene: TRBV11-2
clone size: -
D gene: -
CDR3 DNA: TGTGCCAGCAGCCACGCGGGGACTGAGCAGTTCTTC
CDR3 protein: CASSHAGTEQFF

J gene: TRBJ1-5
V gene: TRBV18
clone size: few
D gene: TRBD1
CDR3 DNA: TGTGCCAGCTCACCCGGACAGGGAAATCAGCCCCAGCATTTT
CDR3 protein: CASSPGQGNQPQHF

J gene: TRBJ2-3
V gene: TRBV6-1
clone size: few
D gene: TRBD2
CDR3 DNA: TGTGCCAGCAGCTCAGCGGGAGGGGGCACAGATACGCAGTATTTT
CDR3 protein: CASSSAGGGTDTQYF

J gene: TRBJ2-3
V gene: TRBV11-3
clone size: -
D gene: -
CDR3 DNA: TGTGCCAGCAGCTTAACCGGACCCACAGATACGCAGTATTTT
CDR3 protein: CASSLTGPTDTQYF

J gene: TRBJ2-3
V gene: TRBV5-4
clone size: few
D gene: TRBD2
CDR3 DNA: TGTGCCAGCAGCTTGGCATCCTCTAGCGGGAGTACAGATACGCAGTATTTT
CDR3 protein: CASSLASSSGSTDTQYF

J gene: TRBJ1-1
V gene: TRBV27
clone size: -
D gene: -
CDR3 DNA: TGTGCCAGCAGACATCCGTCAGGGACTGAAGCTTTCTTT
CDR3 protein: CASRHPSGTEAFF

J gene: TRBJ2-7
V gene: TRBV21-1
clone size: few
D gene: -
CDR3 DNA: TGTGCCAGCAGCAAAGTATGTTTTGGGACACCTTTCTCCTACGAGCAGTACTTC
CDR3 protein: CASSKVCFGTPFSYEQYF

J gene: TRBJ2-7
V gene: TRBV5-6
clone size: few
D gene: -
CDR3 DNA: TGTGCCAGCAGCCTACGACGGCAGCCAGCCTACGAGCAGTACTTC
CDR3 protein: CASSLRRQPAYEQYF

J gene: TRBJ2-1
V gene: TRBV10-3
clone size: few
D gene: TRBD2
CDR3 DNA: TGTGCCATCAGTGAACTAGCGGAAACATACAATGAGCAGTTCTTC
CDR3 protein: CAISELAETYNEQFF

J gene: TRBJ2-3
V gene: TRBV5-4
clone size: -
D gene: TRBD2
CDR3 DNA: TGCGCCAGCAGCCGGACTAGCGTTAGCACAGATACGCAGTATTTT
CDR3 protein: CASSRTSVSTDTQYF

J gene: TRBJ1-1
V gene: TRBV28
clone size: -
D gene: TRBD1
CDR3 DNA: TGTGCCAGCCCGCCCCCTGGGACAGGGTATCGAATGAACACTGAAGCTTTCTTT
CDR3 protein: CASPPPGTGYRMNTEAFF

J gene: TRBJ1-2
V gene: TRBV2
clone size: many
D gene: -
CDR3 DNA: TGTGCCAGCAAAGCCGAATATGGCTACACCTTC
CDR3 protein: CASKAEYGYTF

J gene: TRBJ1-4
V gene: TRBV2
clone size: many
D gene: -
CDR3 DNA: TGTGCCAGCAGCACCAACGGGAATGAAAAACTGTTTTTT
CDR3 protein: CASSTNGNEKLFF

J gene: TRBJ2-1
V gene: TRBV25-1
clone size: few
D gene: TRBD2
CDR3 DNA: TGTGCCAGCAGTGAATCCCTGACTAGCGGGAACTACAATGAGCAGTTCTTC
CDR3 protein: CASSESLTSGNYNEQFF

J gene: TRBJ2-5
V gene: TRBV19
clone size: few
D gene: TRBD2
CDR3 DNA: TGTGCCAGTAGGACTAGCGGGAGTATGGAGACCCAGTACTTC
CDR3 protein: CASRTSGSMETQYF

J gene: TRBJ2-1
V gene: TRBV5-1
clone size: few
D gene: -
CDR3 DNA: TGCGCCAGCAGCTTGGTACCCTCCGCAGGGAATGAGCAGTTCTTC
CDR3 protein: CASSLVPSAGNEQFF

J gene: TRBJ2-3
V gene: TRBV9
clone size: few
D gene: -
CDR3 DNA: TGTGCCAGCAGCGTAGACCCGGCCCGGGATACGCAGTATTTT
CDR3 protein: CASSVDPARDTQYF

J gene: TRBJ1-2
V gene: TRBV28
clone size: many
D gene: -
CDR3 DNA: TGTGCCAGCAGTTTAGGGGCGCGCTACACCTTC
CDR3 protein: CASSLGARYTF

J gene: TRBJ2-1
V gene: TRBV6-1
clone size: -
D gene: TRBD2
CDR3 DNA: TGTGCCAGCGGGGTGACTAGCGGCCTACTCAATGAGCAGTTCTTC
CDR3 protein: CASGVTSGLLNEQFF

J gene: TRBJ1-1
V gene: TRBV29-1
clone size: few
D gene: -
CDR3 DNA: TGCAGCGTTGGGGGAGAGGGTCTGAACACTGAAGCTTTCTTT
CDR3 protein: CSVGGEGLNTEAFF

J gene: TRBJ2-1
V gene: TRBV5-4
clone size: few
D gene: TRBD2
CDR3 DNA: TGCGCCAGCAGCCAAGGTAGCGGGAGAGTAAACAATGAGCAGTTCTTC
CDR3 protein: CASSQGSGRVNNEQFF

J gene: TRBJ2-7
V gene: TRBV6-4
clone size: -
D gene: -
CDR3 DNA: TGTGCCAGCAGTGACTCGGGTGGTCGTCCGGAAGGACGGCAGTACTTC
CDR3 protein: CASSDSGGRPEGRQYF

J gene: TRBJ2-2
V gene: TRBV19
clone size: -
D gene: -
CDR3 DNA: TGTGCCAGCCGAGCACAGGGTCCCGGGGAGCTGTTTTTT
CDR3 protein: CASRAQGPGELFF